Shown below are 3 T cell receptor beta chains from a single sample sequenced in a study of cytomegalovirus exposure and HLA in healthy donors. Primers included in the PCR were 60 Vbeta and 13 Jbeta primers. TCRdb's table, derived via immunoSEQ multiplex PCR, lists solely in-frame clones and lacks some. This listing includes under 90,000 clones. The sequencing input was PBMCs. The receptors derive from a man aged 50-59 years in good health and CMV-seropositive.

The rearrangement links TRBV19 to TRBJ1-2; D ambiguous. This CDR3 is built from 14 residues. Germline lookup yields CDR1 LNHDA and CDR2 SQIVND (reference sequence). The V and J ends lost 4 bases and 5 bases respectively, with 14 bases between them. The CDR3 loop reads CASSTQTRGYGYTF. DNA for the CDR3: TGTGCCAGTAGTACTCAGACCCGCGGTTATGGCTACACCTTC.

The chain employs TRBV7-9 and TRBJ2-1; 11 bases agree with TRBD2. V gave up 2 bases and J gave up 4 bases; unmatched junction bases: 4. The CDR3 is made up of 16 amino acids. Germline CDR1 reads SEHNR; CDR2 reads FQNEAQ (reference sequence). CDR3 loop: CASSLRTSGSYNEQFF. For the CDR3, the DNA is TGTGCCAGCAGCTTACGTACTAGCGGGAGTTACAATGAGCAGTTCTTC. Based on the CDR3 plus reference TRBV7-9 and TRBJ2-1, the full variable domain is DTGVSQNPRHKITKRGQNVTFRCDPISEHNRLYWYRQTLGQGPEFLTYFQNEAQLEKSRLLSDRFSAERPKGSFSTLEIQRTEQGDSAMYLCASSLRTSGSYNEQFFGPGTRLTVL.

This chain connects TRBV11-2 to TRBJ2-7; 8 bases agree with TRBD2. With 3 bases clipped from V and 4 bases from J, the junction kept 8 bases outside the gene matches. This CDR3 has 15 amino acids. Germline V gene lookup returns CDR1 SGHAT and CDR2 FQNNGV. Here the CDR3 reads CASSFGAGAGYEQYF. The DNA for the CDR3 is TGTGCCAGCAGCTTCGGAGCGGGAGCTGGGTACGAGCAGTACTTC.